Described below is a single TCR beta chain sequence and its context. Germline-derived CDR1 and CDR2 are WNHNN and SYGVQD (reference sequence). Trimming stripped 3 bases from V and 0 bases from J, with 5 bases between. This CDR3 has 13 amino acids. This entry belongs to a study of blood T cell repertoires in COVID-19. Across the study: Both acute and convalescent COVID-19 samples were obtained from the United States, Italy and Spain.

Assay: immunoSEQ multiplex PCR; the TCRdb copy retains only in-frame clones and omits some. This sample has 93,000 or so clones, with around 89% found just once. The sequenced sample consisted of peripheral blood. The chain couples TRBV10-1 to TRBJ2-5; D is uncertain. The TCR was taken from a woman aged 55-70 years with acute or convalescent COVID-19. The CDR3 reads CASSEAYQETQYF. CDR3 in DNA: TGCGCCAGCAGTGAAGCGTACCAAGAGACCCAGTACTTC.